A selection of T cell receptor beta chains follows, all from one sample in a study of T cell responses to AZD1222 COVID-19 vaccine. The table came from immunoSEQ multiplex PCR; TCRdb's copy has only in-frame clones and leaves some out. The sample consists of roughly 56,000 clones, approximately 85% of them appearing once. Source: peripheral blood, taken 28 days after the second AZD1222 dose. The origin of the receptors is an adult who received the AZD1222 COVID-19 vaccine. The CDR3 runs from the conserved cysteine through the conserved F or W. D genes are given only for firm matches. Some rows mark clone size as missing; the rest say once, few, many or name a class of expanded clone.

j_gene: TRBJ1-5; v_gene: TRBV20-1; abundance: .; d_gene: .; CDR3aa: CSAREGEPQHF; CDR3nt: TGCAGTGCTAGAGAGGGGGAGCCCCAGCATTTT
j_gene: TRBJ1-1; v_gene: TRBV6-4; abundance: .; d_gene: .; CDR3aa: CASSDSESREAFF; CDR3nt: TGTGCCAGCAGTGACTCTGAATCGAGGGAAGCTTTCTTT
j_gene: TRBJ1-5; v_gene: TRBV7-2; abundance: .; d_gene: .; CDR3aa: CASSLASSGYFDQPQHF; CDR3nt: TGTGCCAGCAGCTTAGCAAGCAGCGGTTATTTCGATCAGCCCCAGCATTTT
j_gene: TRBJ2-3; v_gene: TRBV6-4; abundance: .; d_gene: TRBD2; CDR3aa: CASSDTGTSGGDTQYF; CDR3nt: TGTGCCAGCAGTGACACCGGGACCTCGGGGGGAGATACGCAGTATTTT
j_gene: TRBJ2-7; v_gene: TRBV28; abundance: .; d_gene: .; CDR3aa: CASSWSIGAPNYEQYF; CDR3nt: TGTGCCAGCAGTTGGTCCATAGGCGCCCCAAATTACGAGCAGTACTTC
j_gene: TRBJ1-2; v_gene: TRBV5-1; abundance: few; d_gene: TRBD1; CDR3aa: CASSLAGTGGGYTF; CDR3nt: TGCGCCAGCAGCTTGGCCGGGACAGGGGGTGGCTACACCTTC
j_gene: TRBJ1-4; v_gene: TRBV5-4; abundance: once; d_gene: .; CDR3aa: CASSPVVGKGEKLFF; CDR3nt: TGTGCCAGCAGCCCGGTGGTGGGGAAGGGAGAAAAACTGTTTTTT
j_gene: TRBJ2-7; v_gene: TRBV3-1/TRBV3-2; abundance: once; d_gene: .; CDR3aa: CASSQDNGLSYEQYF; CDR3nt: TGTGCCAGCAGCCAAGATAACGGACTATCCTACGAGCAGTACTTC
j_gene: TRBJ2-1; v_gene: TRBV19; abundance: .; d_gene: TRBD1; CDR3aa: CASTPGTGPYNEQFF; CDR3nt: TGTGCCAGTACCCCCGGGACAGGGCCCTACAATGAGCAGTTCTTC
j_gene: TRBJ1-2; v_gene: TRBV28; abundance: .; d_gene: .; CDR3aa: CGVGSRNYGYTF; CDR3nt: TGTGGTGTAGGCTCGCGTAACTATGGCTACACCTTC
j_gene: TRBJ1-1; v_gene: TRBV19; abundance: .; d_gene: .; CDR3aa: CASSILNTEAFF; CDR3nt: TGTGCCAGTAGTATATTGAACACTGAAGCTTTCTTT
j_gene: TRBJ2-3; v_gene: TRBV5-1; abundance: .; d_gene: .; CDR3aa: CASSLDRGGTDTQYF; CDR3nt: TGCGCCAGCAGCTTGGATAGGGGCGGCACAGATACGCAGTATTTT
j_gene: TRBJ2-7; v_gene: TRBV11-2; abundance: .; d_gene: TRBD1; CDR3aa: CASSSLFSPGQGAWYEQYF; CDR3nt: TGTGCCAGCAGCTCCCTTTTTTCCCCCGGACAGGGGGCTTGGTACGAGCAGTACTTC
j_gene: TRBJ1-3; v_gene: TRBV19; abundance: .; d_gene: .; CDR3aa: CASNSRVAVGNTIYF; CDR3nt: TGTGCCAGTAATAGCAGGGTGGCGGTCGGAAACACCATATATTTT
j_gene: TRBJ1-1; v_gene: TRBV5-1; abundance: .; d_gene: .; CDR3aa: CASSLSENTEAFF; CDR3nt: TGCGCCAGCAGCTTGAGCGAGAACACTGAAGCTTTCTTT
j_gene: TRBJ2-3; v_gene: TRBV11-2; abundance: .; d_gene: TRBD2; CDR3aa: CASSRTSGYTDTQYF; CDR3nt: TGTGCCAGCAGCAGGACTAGCGGCTACACAGATACGCAGTATTTT
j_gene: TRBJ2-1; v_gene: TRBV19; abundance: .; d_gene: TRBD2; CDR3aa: CASSPAGSIGGNEQFF; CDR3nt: TGTGCCAGTAGTCCAGCGGGATCTATTGGTGGAAATGAGCAGTTCTTC
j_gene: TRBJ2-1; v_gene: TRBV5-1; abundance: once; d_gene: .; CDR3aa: CASSFDLNWGYNEQFF; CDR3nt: TGCGCCAGCAGCTTCGATTTAAACTGGGGGTACAATGAGCAGTTCTTC
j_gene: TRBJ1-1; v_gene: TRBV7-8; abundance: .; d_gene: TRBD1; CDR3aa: CASSLGLPGGTEAFF; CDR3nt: TGTGCCAGCAGCTTAGGGCTTCCAGGGGGCACTGAAGCTTTCTTT
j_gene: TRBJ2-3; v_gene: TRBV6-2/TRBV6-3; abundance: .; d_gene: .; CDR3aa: CASSTQGTLNTQYF; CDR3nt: TGTGCCAGCAGTACACAGGGGACTCTCAATACGCAGTATTTT
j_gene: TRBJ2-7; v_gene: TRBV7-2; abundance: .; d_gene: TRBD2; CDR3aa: CASSETSGPYEQYF; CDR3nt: TGTGCCAGCAGCGAGACTAGCGGCCCCTACGAGCAGTACTTC
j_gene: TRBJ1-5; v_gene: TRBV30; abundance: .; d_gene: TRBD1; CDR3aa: CAWSGQGHQPQHF; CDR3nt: TGTGCCTGGAGTGGACAGGGCCATCAGCCCCAGCATTTT
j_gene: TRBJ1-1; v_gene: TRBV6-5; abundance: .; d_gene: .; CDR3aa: CASSRGGMNTEAFF; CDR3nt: TGTGCCAGCAGCCGAGGGGGGATGAACACTGAAGCTTTCTTT
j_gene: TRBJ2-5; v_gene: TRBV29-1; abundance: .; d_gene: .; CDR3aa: CSVVLTAQETQYF; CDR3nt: TGCAGCGTTGTTTTAACAGCCCAAGAGACCCAGTACTTC
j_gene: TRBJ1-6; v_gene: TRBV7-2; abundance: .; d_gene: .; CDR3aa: CASSTPLNSPLHF; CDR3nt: TGTGCCAGCAGCACCCCGCTCAATTCACCCCTCCACTTT
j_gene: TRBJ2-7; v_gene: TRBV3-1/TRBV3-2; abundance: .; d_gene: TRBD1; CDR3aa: CASSQDYRGLSSYEQYF; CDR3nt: TGTGCCAGCAGCCAAGACTACAGGGGGCTGAGCTCCTACGAGCAGTACTTC
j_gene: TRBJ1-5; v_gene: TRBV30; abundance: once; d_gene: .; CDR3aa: CAWSVGSTSNQPQHF; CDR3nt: TGTGCCTGGAGTGTAGGGTCCACTAGCAATCAGCCCCAGCATTTT